The rows below give T cell receptor beta chains drawn from one sample of a study of shared clonotypes between healthy human individuals. Measured with immunoSEQ multiplex PCR; TCRdb has only the in-frame clones, and not every one. The sample consists of approximately 810,000 clones, 90% to 95% of them appearing once. The sequenced sample consisted of naive CD8+ T cells sorted from blood. Source of these receptors: a man in his thirties or forties in good health. Both conserved end residues are part of each CDR3. The D gene is left open where the match is weak. Size is stated for part of the rows, as once, few or many counts, or as a class when the clone is expanded.

V gene	clone size	J gene	D gene	CDR3 DNA	CDR3 protein
TRBV18	-	TRBJ2-3	-	TGTGCCAGCTCACCTGATGCAATCACAGATACGCAGTATTTT	CASSPDAITDTQYF
TRBV4-1	-	TRBJ2-3	TRBD1	TGCGCCAGCAGCCCTCTAGGACAGGGCCGCACAGATACGCAGTATTTT	CASSPLGQGRTDTQYF
TRBV5-1	-	TRBJ2-2	-	TGCGCCAGCAGCTTGTGGGGGGCGAACACCGGGGAGCTGTTTTTT	CASSLWGANTGELFF
TRBV5-1	-	TRBJ2-1	-	TGCGCCAGCAGCGCGGATTGGGGAGTCTACAATGAGCAGTTCTTC	CASSADWGVYNEQFF
TRBV27	-	TRBJ1-5	TRBD1	TGTGCCAGCAGTCCAATGGGACAGGGGCTGGATCAGCCCCAGCATTTT	CASSPMGQGLDQPQHF
TRBV28	-	TRBJ1-5	TRBD1	TGTGCCAGCAGTGTCTACTCCGGGACAGGGACTTATAGCAATCAGCCCCAGCATTTT	CASSVYSGTGTYSNQPQHF
TRBV9	once	TRBJ2-1	TRBD2	TGTGCCAGCAGCCTCTACCTGGGGCTAGCGGGAGGGCTAGGGGGGGACAATGAGCAGTTCTTC	CASSLYLGLAGGLGGDNEQFF
TRBV5-6	once	TRBJ2-1	-	TGTGCCAGCAGCTTGTACCCGAGATACAATGAGCAGTTCTTC	CASSLYPRYNEQFF
TRBV21-1	few	TRBJ2-7	-	TGTGCCAGCAGATACCGGGACCCCAACTACGAGCAGTACTTC	CASRYRDPNYEQYF
TRBV6-5	few	TRBJ2-5	TRBD2	TGTGCCAGCAGTTACCTAGCTAGCGGGAATGCGGAGACCCAGTACTTC	CASSYLASGNAETQYF
TRBV19	-	TRBJ2-4	TRBD1	TGTGCCAGTAGCCTATCCGGGACAGGTGGTAACATTCAGTACTTC	CASSLSGTGGNIQYF
TRBV27	-	TRBJ2-2	-	TGTGCCAGCAAGCCGACAGCGGGGGAGCTGTTTTTT	CASKPTAGELFF
TRBV7-9	-	TRBJ2-4	-	TGTGCCAGCGATACCCCCGGGGAAGCCAAAAACATTCAGTACTTC	CASDTPGEAKNIQYF
TRBV10-1	-	TRBJ1-1	-	TGCGCCAGCTCCCAGGGTCTGAACACTGAAGCTTTCTTT	CASSQGLNTEAFF
TRBV11-2	few	TRBJ2-7	-	TGTGCCAGCAGCTTAGATCGACCAGGGAACTACGAGCAGTACTTC	CASSLDRPGNYEQYF
TRBV7-9	-	TRBJ2-2	-	TGTGCCAGCAGCTTATCTCCGAAATCGGGCACCGGGGAGCTGTTTTTT	CASSLSPKSGTGELFF
TRBV4-2	few	TRBJ1-1	-	TGTGCCAGCAGCCTGCTGCTCGGGGACACTGAAGCTTTCTTT	CASSLLLGDTEAFF
TRBV27	once	TRBJ2-1	TRBD2	TGTGCCAGCAGTTTATCCCGGACTAGCGGTCACAATGAGCAGTTCTTC	CASSLSRTSGHNEQFF
TRBV5-1	-	TRBJ2-7	TRBD2	TGCGCCAGCAGCCCTGGACTAGCGGTGGTCTCCTACGAGCAGTACTTC	CASSPGLAVVSYEQYF
TRBV29-1	-	TRBJ2-1	TRBD1	TGCAGCGTTAAAGACAGGGATTACAATGAGCAGTTCTTC	CSVKDRDYNEQFF
TRBV7-9	-	TRBJ2-1	-	TGTGCCAGCAGCACAGAGATGGGGCCGAGAAGCTCCTACAATGAGCAGTTCTTC	CASSTEMGPRSSYNEQFF
TRBV27	-	TRBJ2-3	TRBD2	TGTGCCAGCAGTTCACTAGCGGGAGTGGTGTATACGCAGTATTTT	CASSSLAGVVYTQYF
TRBV9	-	TRBJ2-1	-	TGTGCCAGCAGCGTAGTGGGGGGCTACAATGAGCAGTTCTTC	CASSVVGGYNEQFF
TRBV10-1	-	TRBJ2-2	TRBD2	TGCGCCAGCAGTGAGTCGAGACTAGCGGGAGGGATCACCGGGGAGCTGTTTTTT	CASSESRLAGGITGELFF
TRBV29-1	-	TRBJ2-3	-	TGCAGCGTTGAAGATCCGGGAAAACTCACGATCGCTACAGATACGCAGTATTTT	CSVEDPGKLTIATDTQYF
TRBV10-3	-	TRBJ2-7	TRBD2	TGTGCCATCAGTGAGTCTAGCGGGCTATCCTACGAGCAGTACTTC	CAISESSGLSYEQYF
TRBV5-1	-	TRBJ2-7	-	TGCGCCAGCAGCCCAATACCGGGACACGAGGCCGGCTCCTACGAGCAGTACTTC	CASSPIPGHEAGSYEQYF
TRBV10-3	-	TRBJ2-1	-	TGTGCCATCAGTGAGGGAGATTATAGCGGCGGCTCCTACAATGAGCAGTTCTTC	CAISEGDYSGGSYNEQFF
TRBV9	-	TRBJ2-2	TRBD1	TGTGCCAGCAGCCCCGGGGACAGGGGGCTGCCCGGGGAGCTGTTTTTT	CASSPGDRGLPGELFF
TRBV18	-	TRBJ2-7	TRBD1	TGTGCCAGCTCACCCAAACAGGGGACAGCCAGCTCCTACGAGCAGTACTTC	CASSPKQGTASSYEQYF
TRBV9	-	TRBJ2-3	TRBD2	TGTGCCAGCAGCCTCTCGGGACTAGCGGGGACCACAGATACGCAGTATTTT	CASSLSGLAGTTDTQYF
TRBV2	once	TRBJ2-7	TRBD2	TGTGCCAGCAGTGAAGAACTATTGGGTACGAAGCGGGGGTCTACTGAGGAGCAGTACTTC	CASSEELLGTKRGSTEEQYF
TRBV6-1	-	TRBJ2-7	-	TGTGCCAGCAGCGTAGACAACTCCTACGAGCAGTACTTC	CASSVDNSYEQYF
TRBV5-1	-	TRBJ2-7	TRBD1	TGCGCCAGCAGCCGCCCGGACAGGGGGGACTCCTACGAGCAGTACTTC	CASSRPDRGDSYEQYF
TRBV19	few	TRBJ2-7	TRBD2	TGTGCCAGTACCCCTAGCGGGGGCGGCGAGCAGTACTTC	CASTPSGGGEQYF
TRBV27	-	TRBJ2-7	-	TGTGCCAGCAGTCATTCTGGCTACGAGCAGTACTTC	CASSHSGYEQYF
TRBV2	-	TRBJ2-7	-	TGTGCCAGCAGTGAGGGCACGGTTGGCGAGCAGTACTTC	CASSEGTVGEQYF
TRBV13	-	TRBJ1-3	-	TGTGCCAGCCGACCGTGGGGGTCTGGGAACACCATATATTTT	CASRPWGSGNTIYF
TRBV10-3	-	TRBJ2-7	-	TGTGCCATCAGTTCGCAGAACGTCGCCCTGGGGGAGCAGTACTTC	CAISSQNVALGEQYF
TRBV14	-	TRBJ2-7	TRBD2	TGTGCCAGCAGCCAAGCTCTACTAGCGGAGTACGAGCAGTACTTC	CASSQALLAEYEQYF
TRBV28	-	TRBJ1-1	-	TGTGCCAGCAGGCTTTTGAACACTGAAGCTTTCTTT	CASRLLNTEAFF
TRBV7-9	-	TRBJ2-1	-	TGTGCCAGCAGGAGCGGGTCGAATGAGCAGTTCTTC	CASRSGSNEQFF
TRBV27	-	TRBJ2-3	TRBD2	TGTGCCAGCATGCGGGAGGTTAGCACAGATACGCAGTATTTT	CASMREVSTDTQYF
TRBV9	-	TRBJ2-3	-	TGTGCCAGCAGCACGGACGGGTTAAGCACAGATACGCAGTATTTT	CASSTDGLSTDTQYF